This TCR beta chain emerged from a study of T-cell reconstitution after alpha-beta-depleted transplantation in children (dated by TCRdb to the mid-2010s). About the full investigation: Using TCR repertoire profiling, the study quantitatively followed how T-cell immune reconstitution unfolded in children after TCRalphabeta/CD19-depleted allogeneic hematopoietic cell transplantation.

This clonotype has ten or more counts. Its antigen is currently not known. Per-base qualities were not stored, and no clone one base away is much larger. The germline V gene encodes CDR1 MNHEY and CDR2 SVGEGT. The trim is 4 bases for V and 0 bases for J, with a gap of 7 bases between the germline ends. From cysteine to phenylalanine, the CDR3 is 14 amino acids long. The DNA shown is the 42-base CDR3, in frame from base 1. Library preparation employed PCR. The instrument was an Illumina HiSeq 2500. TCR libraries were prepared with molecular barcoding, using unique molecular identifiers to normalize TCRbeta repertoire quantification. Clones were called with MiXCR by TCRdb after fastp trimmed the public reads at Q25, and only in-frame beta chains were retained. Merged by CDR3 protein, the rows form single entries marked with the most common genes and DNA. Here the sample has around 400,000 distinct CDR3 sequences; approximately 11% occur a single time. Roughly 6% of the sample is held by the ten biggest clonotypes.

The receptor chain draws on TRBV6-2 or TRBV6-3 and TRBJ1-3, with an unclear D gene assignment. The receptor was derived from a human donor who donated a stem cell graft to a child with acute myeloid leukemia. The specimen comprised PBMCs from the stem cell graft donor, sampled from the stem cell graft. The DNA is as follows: TGTGCCAGCAGTTCGACGAACTCTGGAAACACCATATATTTT. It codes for CASSSTNSGNTIYF.